This entry features one T cell receptor (beta chain) sequence. The junction had 2 bases not matched to a gene; V was cut back by 6 bases and J by 0 bases. This CDR3 has 14 residues. Germline V lookup: CDR1 SGHRS, CDR2 YFSETQ. The sample belongs to a study of shared clonotypes between healthy human individuals. TCRdb's copy holds only in-frame clones and misses some; the assay was immunoSEQ multiplex PCR. The table records about 560,000 clones, around 76% of them present only once. The J gene is TRBJ2-2, the V gene TRBV5-1; 7 bases align to TRBD1. The source of this sequence is a woman in her thirties or forties in good health. Some clones in this sample may be carry-over from other donors' samples. Material for sequencing was PBMCs. The CDR3 nucleotides read TGCGCCAGCATAGGGGGCCCGAACACCGGGGAGCTGTTTTTT. Translation: CASIGGPNTGELFF.